Listed below are T cell receptor beta chains from one sample, sequenced in a study of blood T cells in healthy people across ages. A single record per CDR3 protein comes from TCRdb applying MiXCR to the 5' RACE reads. The sample carries over a million distinct CDR3 sequences, roughly 45% recorded once. The sequenced sample was blood. The receptor set was obtained from a woman in her sixties or seventies in good health. CDR3s include the opening cysteine and the closing phenylalanine or tryptophan.

J gene: TRBJ2-3; V gene: TRBV6-2/TRBV6-3; CDR3 protein: CASSQGISTDTQYF
J gene: TRBJ1-5; V gene: TRBV28; CDR3 protein: CASSLEDGDQPQHF
J gene: .; V gene: TRBV9; CDR3 protein: CASSVGVSGYNEQYF
J gene: TRBJ2-3; V gene: TRBV27; CDR3 protein: CASSFLDTQYF
J gene: TRBJ2-5; V gene: TRBV28; CDR3 protein: CASSLPGSGSDEQYF
J gene: TRBJ2-3; V gene: TRBV7-9; CDR3 protein: CASSPRTRDLDTQYF
J gene: TRBJ2-7; V gene: TRBV6-6; CDR3 protein: CASSELSGGDPTQYF
J gene: TRBJ2-5; V gene: TRBV24-1; CDR3 protein: CATRTRETQYF
J gene: TRBJ2-1; V gene: TRBV7-2; CDR3 protein: CASNVGIFSVNEQFF
J gene: TRBJ2-6; V gene: TRBV2; CDR3 protein: CASSRTVLSGANVLTF
J gene: TRBJ2-3; V gene: TRBV27; CDR3 protein: CASSSPHTRRELDTQYF
J gene: TRBJ2-1; V gene: TRBV28; CDR3 protein: CASSLGASGNDNEQFF
J gene: TRBJ1-6; V gene: TRBV11-2; CDR3 protein: CAGSLYGSSRSPLHF
J gene: TRBJ2-3; V gene: TRBV5-4; CDR3 protein: CASSLDGGTPNTDTQYF